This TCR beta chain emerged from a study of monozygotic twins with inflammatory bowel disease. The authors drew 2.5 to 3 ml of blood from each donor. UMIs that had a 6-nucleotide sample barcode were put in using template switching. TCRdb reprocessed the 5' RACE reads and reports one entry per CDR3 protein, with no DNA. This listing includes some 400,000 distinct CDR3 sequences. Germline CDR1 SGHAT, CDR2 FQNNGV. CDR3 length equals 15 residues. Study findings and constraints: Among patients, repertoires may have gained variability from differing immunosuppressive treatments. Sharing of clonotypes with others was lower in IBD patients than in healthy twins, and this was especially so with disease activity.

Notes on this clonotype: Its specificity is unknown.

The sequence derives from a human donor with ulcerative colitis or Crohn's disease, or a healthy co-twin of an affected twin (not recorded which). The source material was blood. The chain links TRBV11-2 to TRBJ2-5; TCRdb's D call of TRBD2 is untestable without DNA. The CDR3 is CASSPRASGQETQYF.